This is a list of T cell receptor beta chains from one sample in a study of early T cells in non-severe SARS-CoV-2 infection. TCRdb ran MiXCR on the 5' RACE reads and lists one entry per CDR3 protein. The sample records 97,000 or so distinct CDR3 sequences, 8% to 13% being singletons. Source: whole blood, taken at baseline. The receptor source for this set is an adult who was a healthcare worker with PCR-confirmed SARS-CoV-2 infection or an uninfected control (not recorded which). CDR3s include the opening cysteine and the closing phenylalanine or tryptophan. D genes are given only for firm matches. The size entry is marked missing in some rows and otherwise reads once, few, many or a size class.

D gene,J gene,CDR3 length,clone size,V gene,CDR3 DNA,CDR3 protein
.,TRBJ2-7,14,many,TRBV5-1,TGCGCCAGCCGTCCCGGGACTCCTGCTGGCGAGCAGTACTTC,CASRPGTPAGEQYF
.,TRBJ1-1,14,many,TRBV5-1,TGCGCCAGCAGCCCCCGGGATCTTAACACTGAAGCTTTCTTT,CASSPRDLNTEAFF
.,TRBJ2-5,14,.,TRBV5-6,TGTGCCAGCAGCCTACGCACTGGCCTGGAGACCCAGTACTTC,CASSLRTGLETQYF
TRBD1,TRBJ2-1,14,.,TRBV7-9,TGTGCCAGCAGTTATGGGACAGGGGCCCATGAGCAGTTCTTC,CASSYGTGAHEQFF
.,TRBJ1-6,13,.,TRBV6-2/TRBV6-3,TGTGCCAGCGATACACCCGAAATGTCACCCCTCCACTTT,CASDTPEMSPLHF
TRBD1,TRBJ1-1,17,once,TRBV7-8,TGTGCCAGCAGCCGCGACAGGGTGAGGTTTAAATTCACTGAAGCTTTCTTT,CASSRDRVRFKFTEAFF
.,TRBJ2-3,14,many,TRBV10-2,TGCGCCAGCAGTGAGTCGAGCAGCCAGGATACGCAGTATTTT,CASSESSSQDTQYF
.,TRBJ2-1,11,few,TRBV6-6,TGTGCCAGCAGTTACGGGGATGAGCAGTTCTTC,CASSYGDEQFF
TRBD2,TRBJ2-3,15,.,TRBV20-1,TGCAGTGCTAGAAGCCAAGCGGGGGGTACAGATACGCAGTATTTT,CSARSQAGGTDTQYF
.,TRBJ2-2,15,few,TRBV30,TGTGCCTGGAATGATGCGGGTCGGGCGAACGGGGAGCTGTTTTTT,CAWNDAGRANGELFF
.,TRBJ2-7,12,many,TRBV3-1,TGTGCCAGCAGCCAAGGAGCCTACGAGCAGTACTTC,CASSQGAYEQYF
.,TRBJ2-1,11,many,TRBV20-1,TGCAGTGGCGGGGACTACAATGAGCAGTTCTTC,CSGGDYNEQFF
TRBD2,TRBJ2-5,15,.,TRBV6-2/TRBV6-3,TGTGCCAGCAGTCCCCTGGGACTAGACCAAGAGACCCAGTACTTC,CASSPLGLDQETQYF
TRBD2,TRBJ2-1,16,many,TRBV3-1,TGTGCCAGCAGCCACTTCCGGGGGGATTCCTACAATGAGCAGTTCTTC,CASSHFRGDSYNEQFF
.,TRBJ1-1,14,.,TRBV29-1,TGCAGCGTCCGGAAGACCAGGGAGAACACTGAAGCTTTCTTT,CSVRKTRENTEAFF
.,TRBJ1-2,15,many,TRBV20-1,TGCAGTGCTAGAGATTGGGGGCCGTGGTCCAATGGCTACACCTTC,CSARDWGPWSNGYTF
.,TRBJ2-1,15,.,TRBV19,TGTGCCAGTAGTATGGCTCAAGGGCCCGACGGTGAGCAGTTCTTC,CASSMAQGPDGEQFF
.,TRBJ2-1,17,few,TRBV14,TGTGCCAGCAGCCCCCTTCCCCGAGACAGAGAGGTCCCTGAGCAGTTCTTC,CASSPLPRDREVPEQFF
TRBD1,TRBJ2-7,14,.,TRBV3-1,TGTGCCAGCAGCCAATTCAACAGGGGCTACGAGCAGTACTTC,CASSQFNRGYEQYF
TRBD2,TRBJ2-3,16,few,TRBV12-3/TRBV12-4,TGTGCCAGCACCTACGGACTAGCGGCGTGGGGGTATACGCAGTATTTT,CASTYGLAAWGYTQYF
.,TRBJ1-3,13,many,TRBV29-1,TGCAGCGTATGGGGATCTGCTGGAAACACCATATATTTT,CSVWGSAGNTIYF